Sequencing of this T cell receptor (beta chain) was carried out in a study of blood T cell repertoires in COVID-19. Germline-derived CDR1 and CDR2 are SGHNT and YYREEE (reference sequence). J was trimmed by 3 bases and V by 3 bases; bases with no gene match: 10. This CDR3 has 17 residues. Authors' analysis steps: Researchers report that nucleated cell counts were estimated from reference gene primer amplification. Libraries were prepared by immunoSEQ multiplex PCR; TCRdb keeps only in-frame clonotypes and omits some of them. The V and J calls and clone size are taken from that table; D and trimming were inferred from the DNA. Seen here are about 310,000 clones, 85% to 90% observed once, and the top ten hold more than 0.85%.

This clonotype was sampled from a woman between 35 and 50 years old with COVID-19, enrolled during active disease. V and J are TRBV5-4 and TRBJ2-7; 12 bases are a match to TRBD2. The sample comprised peripheral blood. CDR3 DNA sequence: TGTGCCAGCAGCTCAACTTTAGGACTAGCGGGACGCTACGAGCAGTACTTC. Its translation: CASSSTLGLAGRYEQYF.